The clone carrying this T cell receptor (beta chain) is labeled as medium-sized (0.01 to 0.1%). The antigen is undetermined. Trimming at V came to 8 bases and at J to 7 bases, leaving 11 bases not matched to a gene. This CDR3 has 14 amino acids. Per germline, CDR1 GTSNPN and CDR2 SVGIG (reference sequence). Each cDNA molecule carried a unique molecular identifier. Via MiXCR, TCRdb re-called the 5' RACE reads, giving one row per CDR3 protein. The sample records tens of thousands of distinct CDR3 sequences, roughly 12% being singletons. This specimen belongs to a study of early T cells in non-severe SARS-CoV-2 infection. General observations from the study: There was a bias toward anti-spike CD8 responses in VDJdb matching, which missed private and CD4 specificities.

This rearrangement joins TRBV30 to TRBJ2-1, with 10 bases lining up with TRBD2. The clonotype comes from an adult who was a healthcare worker with PCR-confirmed SARS-CoV-2 infection or an uninfected control (not recorded which). The source material was whole blood. The CDR3 reads CAATLAGDRNEQFF. CDR3 nucleotide sequence: TGTGCCGCAACTCTAGCGGGGGATCGGAATGAGCAGTTCTTC.